This T cell receptor (beta chain) came from a study of identical twins. The study, taken as a whole, reports: With abundant cord blood beta clonotypes, insertions were fewer; memory repertoires showed no such pattern.

This clonotype showed up many times. Its antigen is not identified. Trimming took off 0 bases at V and 7 bases at J, with 16 bases between the two ends. The CDR3 extends over 15 amino acids. The germline CDR1 and CDR2 sequences are SGHTA and FQGNSA. A single record per CDR3 protein comes from TCRdb applying MiXCR to the 5' RACE reads. The sample records approximately 700,000 distinct CDR3 sequences, 5.5% to 6.5% being singletons. The chain joins TRBV7-2 to TRBJ2-7; D is tentatively TRBD1 or TRBD2 (6 bases each). The origin of this receptor is a man aged 18 to 30 in good health. The sample taken for sequencing was naive T cells sorted from blood. The CDR3 DNA reads TGTGCCAGCAGCTTAGCGCGGGACACCCTGGGGGAGCAGTACTTC. This gives the protein CASSLARDTLGEQYF.